This TCR beta chain comes out of a study of shared clonotypes between healthy human individuals. Study-wide results and limits: Apart from blood, nothing was sampled; tissue repertoires likely differ. Clonotype sharing levels among donors were expected to vary with sequencing depth.

Deep was the level used in running the assay. The input for sorted-subset replicate PCRs was about 210 ng DNA, about 30,000 T cell genomes. Clones were read by immunoSEQ multiplex PCR, and TCRdb kept only the in-frame ones, dropping some. The table includes about 2.4 million clones, 93% detected once. Comment on this clone: As yet, its antigen is unknown.

The germline gives CDR1 SGHRS, CDR2 YFSETQ. Between the trimmed V and J ends, which lost 1 base and 0 bases, there was a span of 13 bases. The CDR3 sequence is 16 residues long. This clonotype was obtained from a man younger than 35 in good health. Some clones in this sample may be carry-over from other donors' samples. Sequenced: naive CD4+ T cells from PBMCs. Subset in this sample: CD45RA+ positively selected. The V call is TRBV5-1, the J call TRBJ1-1; D perhaps matches TRBD1 (5 bases). CDR3 amino acids: CASSLFGQQMNTEAFF. CDR3 in DNA: TGCGCCAGCAGCTTGTTCGGACAACAAATGAACACTGAAGCTTTCTTT.